The 20 T cell receptor beta chains below come from one sample, sequenced in a study of OX40 agonist ivuxolimab in advanced cancers. Method: immunoSEQ multiplex PCR; TCRdb's copy keeps in-frame clones and lacks some. This table has about 56,000 clones, 75% to 85% appearing once. The starting material was CD4+ or CD8+ T cells sorted from blood, obtained in a trial of the OX40 agonist ivuxolimab. The receptors were sampled from an adult with an advanced solid tumor such as melanoma, head and neck, liver or kidney cancer.

The chain links TRBV5-6 to TRBJ1-1, with D perhaps TRBD1 (5 bases). V lost 1 base and J lost 5, with 12 bases in between. Germline CDR1 SGHDT, CDR2 YYEEEE. The length of the CDR3 is 14 residues. In DNA form, the CDR3 reads TGTGCCAGCAGCTTGATGGGGCGTCGTACTGAAGCTTTCTTT. Translated: CASSLMGRRTEAFF.

The gene calls are TRBV6-7 and TRBJ2-5; unclear D gene. TRBV6-7 is designated an ORF whose function remains uncertain. This CDR3 comprises 14 residues. Trimming left V 10 bases short and J 0 bases short, with 15 bases between. The CDR3, as DNA: TGTGCCACCCGGGTCTCACCGCACCAAGAGACCCAGTACTTC. Amino acid sequence: CATRVSPHQETQYF.

The V gene is TRBV4-2, the J gene TRBJ2-3; 14 bases fit TRBD2. Germline V gene sequence: CDR1 LGHNA, CDR2 YNFKEQ. CDR3 length: 19 amino acids. J was trimmed by 4 bases and V by 0 bases; bases with no gene match: 9. The CDR3 DNA is TGTGCCAGCAGCCAAGAGGGGACTAGCGGGAGTATAGGGTCAGATACGCAGTATTTT. This sequence encodes CASSQEGTSGSIGSDTQYF.

This chain uses TRBV29-1 with TRBJ2-5; D gene uncertain. The CDR3 covers 12 residues. V was clipped by 4 bases and J by 5 bases, with 11 bases between them. The germline CDR1 and CDR2 sequences are SQVTM and ANQGSEA. The CDR3 region has the DNA TGCAGCGTTGTGGAGATTGGGGAGACCCAGTACTTC. Translation: CSVVEIGETQYF.

In the case of this clone: Different DNA sequences within this sample yield the same CDR3. The rearrangement links TRBV7-9 to TRBJ1-3; possibly TRBD1 for D (5 bases). Germline V CDR1 and CDR2: SEHNR, FQNEAQ (reference sequence). The CDR3 totals 16 residues. Trimming left V 1 base short and J 0 bases short, with 10 bases between. CDR3 DNA sequence: TGTGCCAGCAGCTTAGGACAGCCGAGCTCTGGAAACACCATATATTTT. This codes for CASSLGQPSSGNTIYF. The whole variable domain, remainder taken from reference TRBV7-9 and TRBJ1-3, is DTGVSQNPRHKITKRGQNVTFRCDPISEHNRLYWYRQTLGQGPEFLTYFQNEAQLEKSRLLSDRFSAERPKGSFSTLEIQRTEQGDSAMYLCASSLGQPSSGNTIYFGEGSWLTVV.

The chain employs TRBV2 and TRBJ2-6; unclear D gene. There are 15 residues in the CDR3. CDR1 SNHLY and CDR2 FYNNEI come from the germline V gene. V lost 6 bases and J 0 bases, leaving 9 bases between the germline ends. The CDR3 coding sequence is TGTGCCAGCAGGATTCGCTTCTCTGGGGCCAACGTCCTGACTTTC. Protein: CASRIRFSGANVLTF.

J is TRBJ2-7 and V is TRBV7-9; the D is unclear. Looked up from germline, CDR1 is SEHNR and CDR2 is FQNEAQ (reference sequence). The CDR3 sequence is 13 residues long. Trimming shortened V by 5 bases and J by 4 bases, and 12 bases separated the two germline ends. The CDR3 sequence: CASSPRTSYEQYF. CDR3 bases: TGTGCCAGCAGCCCCCGAACCTCTTACGAGCAGTACTTC.

This chain uses TRBV11-2 with TRBJ1-1, with no clear D. Looked up from germline, CDR1 is SGHAT and CDR2 is FQNNGV. The CDR3 covers 14 residues. The germline V and J ends were trimmed by 5 bases and 10 bases, with 20 bases remaining between them. The CDR3 region is CASSLPRGVVGAFF. As DNA, the CDR3 is TGTGCCAGCAGCCTCCCTCGGGGAGTCGTCGGAGCTTTCTTT.

This clone showed up just a few times. CDR3 nucleotides: TGTGCCAGCCGCCCCTCACTTGGCAATCAGCCCCAGCATTTT. The encoded protein is CASRPSLGNQPQHF. The rearrangement links TRBV28 to TRBJ1-5; no clear D. CDR3 length equals 14 residues. V was trimmed by 8 bases and J by 2 bases, leaving 13 bases between them. Germline values: CDR1 MDHEN, CDR2 SYDVKM.

The CDR3 sequence is CSVVGFLENGYTF. For the CDR3, the DNA is TGCAGCGTTGTCGGGTTTTTAGAGAATGGCTACACCTTC. The V call is TRBV29-1, the J call TRBJ1-2; D gene uncertain. This CDR3 region has 13 residues. Germline V gene sequence: CDR1 SQVTM, CDR2 ANQGSEA. Trimming took off 4 bases at V and 6 bases at J, with 15 bases between the two ends.

The chain links TRBV30 to TRBJ2-7; possibly TRBD2 for D (6 bases). V lost 0 bases and J 7 bases, leaving 10 bases between the germline ends. From germline, CDR1 is GTSNPN and CDR2 SVGIG (reference sequence). The CDR3 totals 12 residues. This CDR3 is CAWSVSGGEQYF. As DNA, the CDR3 is TGTGCCTGGAGTGTAAGCGGAGGGGAGCAGTACTTC. Combining the CDR3 with reference TRBV30 and TRBJ2-7 gives the whole variable domain SQTIHQWPATLVQPVGSPLSLECTVEGTSNPNLYWYRQAAGRGLQLLFYSVGIGQISSEVPQNLSASRPQDRQFILSSKKLLLSDSGFYLCAWSVSGGEQYFGPGTRLTVT.

The chain couples TRBV7-9 to TRBJ2-7; D remains ambiguous. This CDR3 region has 12 residues. Per germline, CDR1 SEHNR and CDR2 FQNEAQ (reference sequence). Trimming cost V 3 bases and J 4 bases, with 7 bases left between them. The CDR3 region is CASSFVGYEQYF. The CDR3 DNA is TGTGCCAGCAGCTTCGTGGGATACGAGCAGTACTTC.

The V call is TRBV6-5, the J call TRBJ2-7; D possibly corresponds to TRBD2 (7 bases). Germline CDR1 is MNHEY and CDR2 is SVGAGI. The CDR3 is 11 residues long. Trimming removed 6 bases from V and 6 bases from J, with 9 bases in between. DNA of the CDR3: TGTGCCAGCAGGGGGGGGCGCGAGCAGTACTTC. It translates to CASRGGREQYF.

Relative to its sample, this clone is medium-sized (0.01 to 0.1%). This chain links TRBV19 with TRBJ1-5, with D possibly TRBD1 on 5 matching bases. Germline V gene lookup returns CDR1 LNHDA and CDR2 SQIVND (reference sequence). The CDR3 spans 17 residues. Trimming took 4 bases from V and 0 from J, leaving 16 bases between them. The CDR3 is CASSRGTGSYSNQPQHF. CDR3 DNA: TGTGCCAGTAGTAGGGGGACTGGGAGTTATAGCAATCAGCCCCAGCATTTT.

V usage is TRBV5-1 and J usage is TRBJ2-7; 9 bases are shared with TRBD1. The germline V gene encodes CDR1 SGHRS and CDR2 YFSETQ. The CDR3 has 15 amino acids. V was clipped by 0 bases and J by 5 bases; unmatched bases: 6. CDR3 in amino acids: CASSLEDRGFDEQYF. The CDR3 nucleotides are TGCGCCAGCAGCTTGGAGGACAGGGGTTTCGACGAGCAGTACTTC.

The chain recombines TRBV2 with TRBJ1-6, with no clear D. The CDR3 loop spans 15 amino acids. Trimming shortened V by 5 bases and J by 0 bases, and 8 bases separated the two germline ends. The germline gives CDR1 SNHLY, CDR2 FYNNEI. The CDR3 loop is CASSPQSSYNSPLHF. CDR3 DNA sequence: TGTGCCAGCAGTCCCCAGAGCTCCTATAATTCACCCCTCCACTTT.

The chain is built from TRBV5-1 and TRBJ1-1; D might be TRBD1 (6 bases). The CDR3 consists of 13 residues. V lost 7 bases and J 1 base, leaving 11 bases between the germline ends. Germline-derived CDR1 and CDR2 are SGHRS and YFSETQ. CDR3 coding DNA: TGCGCCAGCTACAGGGACCCGAACACTGAAGCTTTCTTT. Translating it yields CASYRDPNTEAFF.

The V gene is TRBV6-1, the J gene TRBJ2-1; 9 positions agree with TRBD1. CDR1 and CDR2 (germline): MNHNS, SASEGT. The CDR3 length is 16 residues. Germline trimming cut 2 bases from V and 9 bases from J; bases unmatched to any gene: 11. The CDR3 loop is CASSELGQGSLSEQFF. In DNA, the CDR3 is TGTGCCAGCAGTGAACTGGGACAGGGTTCCCTTAGTGAGCAGTTCTTC.

The chain couples TRBV29-1 to TRBJ2-1; perhaps TRBD2 as D (6 bases). V was cut by 7 bases and J by 3 bases, with 16 bases left in between. From germline, CDR1 is SQVTM and CDR2 ANQGSEA. The CDR3 loop spans 14 amino acids. The CDR3: CSAEGSGYYNEQFF. DNA of the CDR3: TGCAGCGCCGAGGGTAGCGGATACTACAATGAGCAGTTCTTC.

The rearrangement links TRBV18 to TRBJ2-1; D may be TRBD2 (6 bases). Per the germline V gene, CDR1 is KGHSH and CDR2 is LQKENI. Trimming stripped 3 bases from V and 8 bases from J, with 14 bases between. This CDR3 is 14 amino acids long. CDR3 amino acids: CASSPSGPWDEQFF. CDR3 bases: TGTGCCAGCTCACCTAGCGGCCCTTGGGATGAGCAGTTCTTC. The full variable domain, with the rest looked up from reference TRBV18 and TRBJ2-1, is NAGVMQNPRHLVRRRGQEARLRCSPMKGHSHVYWYRQLPEEGLKFMVYLQKENIIDESGMPKERFSAEFPKEGPSILRIQQVVRGDSAAYFCASSPSGPWDEQFFGPGTRLTVL.